This T cell receptor beta chain derives from a study of T cells in Graves' hyperthyroidism and ophthalmopathy. Study-level information: Peripheral blood was collected at initial diagnosis, before any treatment.

It was RNA transcripts that yielded the amplified TCR beta CDR3 regions. A set of HTBI primers served as the primers for a first-round RT-PCR of the TCR CDR3. TCRdb reprocessed the multiplex PCR reads via MiXCR and lists one record per CDR3 protein. This table holds roughly 170,000 distinct CDR3 sequences, about a sixth found once. Whole-study findings and limits: Most clonotypes that expanded in the thyroid above 0.001 also showed up in blood.

This clonotype has ten or more counts. Its antigen is as yet unknown. The V gene's germline CDR1 is DFQATT and CDR2 SNEGSKA (reference sequence). The CDR3 consists of 13 residues. Trimming took 2 bases from V and 1 from J, leaving 8 bases between them. Patients aged 18 to 65 had newly diagnosed hyperthyroidism lasting under 2 months. A 10 ml volume of fresh peripheral blood provided the PBMCs. Specimen: blood. The gene calls are TRBV20-1 and TRBJ2-5; D is ambiguous. The sequence came from a woman aged 50 to 60 with Graves' hyperthyroidism. The CDR3 is CSARYRLQETQYF. For the CDR3, the DNA is TGCAGTGCTAGATACCGCCTCCAAGAGACCCAGTACTTC.